Shown below are 25 T cell receptor beta chains from a single sample sequenced in a study of blood T cell repertoires in COVID-19. Using immunoSEQ multiplex PCR, the repertoire was profiled, and TCRdb retains in-frame clones only, with some absent. The data hold tens of thousands of clones, with 80% to 90% observed a single time. Sequencing used peripheral blood. The source of these receptors is a woman between 55 and 75 years old with COVID-19, enrolled during active disease.

The chain uses TRBV13 and TRBJ2-7; a possible D gene is TRBD2 (6 bases). This CDR3 contains 13 residues. Trimming cost V 5 bases and J 0 bases, with 8 bases left between them. The germline V gene encodes CDR1 PRHDT and CDR2 FYEKMQ (reference sequence). CDR3 in DNA: TGTGCCAGCAGCCACGGGAGCTCCTACGAGCAGTACTTC. It codes for CASSHGSSYEQYF.

The V gene is TRBV5-1, the J gene TRBJ2-1; maybe TRBD1 (5 bases). The CDR3 extends over 15 amino acids. Germline V gene lookup returns CDR1 SGHRS and CDR2 YFSETQ. V lost 0 bases and J 2 bases, leaving 9 bases between the germline ends. Written as DNA, the CDR3 is TGCGCCAGCAGCTTGGGGGGCGGCCCCTACAATGAGCAGTTCTTC. Protein product: CASSLGGGPYNEQFF.

V and J are TRBV7-8 and TRBJ1-6; 9 bases match TRBD1. CDR1 and CDR2 from the germline V gene are SGHVS and FQNEAQ. The CDR3 covers 16 residues. V gave up 4 bases and J gave up 9 bases; unmatched junction bases: 10. CDR3: CASSSFYWDRASPLHF. In DNA, the CDR3 is TGTGCCAGCAGCTCCTTTTACTGGGACAGGGCTTCACCCCTCCACTTT.

The genes are TRBV7-9 and TRBJ1-1; a weak D match, TRBD1 (6 bases). The V end lost 5 bases, the J end lost 10 bases, and 11 bases lay between the germline ends. This CDR3 contains 11 residues. The germline CDR1 and CDR2 sequences are SEHNR and FQNEAQ (reference sequence). The DNA for the CDR3 is TGTGCCAGCAGCGACAGGTCACGAGCTTTCTTT. It yields the protein CASSDRSRAFF.

V and J are TRBV28 and TRBJ1-6, with D possibly TRBD1 on 5 matching bases. V was clipped by 5 bases and J by 10 bases, with 15 bases between them. The V gene's germline CDR1 is MDHEN and CDR2 SYDVKM. The length of the CDR3 is 14 residues. The CDR3, as DNA: TGTGCCAGCAGTCTATCAGGGATTTACTCACCCCTCCACTTT. Translating it yields CASSLSGIYSPLHF. The variable domain in full, with the rest retrieved from reference TRBV28 and TRBJ1-6, is DVKVTQSSRYLVKRTGEKVFLECVQDMDHENMFWYRQDPGLGLRLIYFSYDVKMKEKGDIPEGYSVSREKKERFSLILESASTNQTSMYLCASSLSGIYSPLHFGNGTRLTVT.

The rearrangement uses TRBV11-1 and TRBJ2-7; 8 nucleotides agree with TRBD2. The V segment lost 0 bases and the J segment 4 bases; nucleotides outside the gene matches: 5. This CDR3 is 15 amino acids long. Looked up from germline, CDR1 is SGHAT and CDR2 is FQDESV (reference sequence). The CDR3 coding sequence is TGTGCCAGCAGCTTAGCCACGGGAGGGAATTACGAGCAGTACTTC. Its translation is CASSLATGGNYEQYF.

The V and J genes are TRBV19 and TRBJ1-1; D is undetermined. Per germline, CDR1 LNHDA and CDR2 SQIVND (reference sequence). The CDR3 is 13 amino acids. Deletions cut 5 bases from V and 4 bases from J, with 11 bases between. CDR3: CASSSRASTEAFF. CDR3 in DNA: TGTGCCAGTAGTTCGAGGGCGTCCACTGAAGCTTTCTTT. The variable domain in full, with the rest retrieved from reference TRBV19 and TRBJ1-1, is DGGITQSPKYLFRKEGQNVTLSCEQNLNHDAMYWYRQDPGQGLRLIYYSQIVNDFQKGDIAEGYSVSREKKESFPLTVTSAQKNPTAFYLCASSSRASTEAFFGQGTRLTVV.

V is TRBV5-1 and J is TRBJ2-1; a possible D gene is TRBD2 (6 bases). The CDR3 has 15 residues. V was cut by 3 bases and J by 4 bases, with 14 bases left in between. Germline lookup yields CDR1 SGHRS and CDR2 YFSETQ. The CDR3 sequence is CASSSSLGLYNEQFF. For the CDR3, the DNA is TGCGCCAGCAGCTCTTCCCTGGGACTTTACAATGAGCAGTTCTTC.

This clone was found once. The V gene is TRBV10-3, the J gene TRBJ1-1, with 8 bases aligning to TRBD1. This CDR3 region has 15 residues. CDR1 ENHRY and CDR2 SYGVKD come from the germline V gene. The V and J ends lost 3 bases and 1 base, in that order; junction bases with no gene match: 4. CDR3 nucleotides: TGTGCCATCAGTGACGGACAGGGTAGGAACACTGAAGCTTTCTTT. It encodes CAISDGQGRNTEAFF.

The chain recombines TRBV4-2 with TRBJ1-5, with 9 bases matching TRBD1. Germline CDR1 reads LGHNA; CDR2 reads YNFKEQ. V was pared by 3 bases and J by 9 bases, with 6 bases of the junction left unmatched. This CDR3 contains 14 residues. The CDR3 here is CASSQGTGSGPQHF. The CDR3 DNA reads TGTGCCAGCAGCCAGGGGACAGGGTCCGGGCCCCAGCATTTT.

J is TRBJ2-3 and V is TRBV30; 7 nucleotides agree with TRBD2. This CDR3 is 12 amino acids long. The V and J ends lost 0 bases and 12 bases, in that order; junction bases with no gene match: 6. CDR1 GTSNPN and CDR2 SVGIG come from the germline V gene (reference sequence). CDR3 coding DNA: TGTGCCTGGAGTGTTGCGGGAGCCCCCCAGTATTTT. It specifies CAWSVAGAPQYF.

This rearrangement joins TRBV7-6 to TRBJ2-5; 8 bases are a match to TRBD1. In germline, CDR1 is SGHVS, CDR2 FNYEAQ. The CDR3 loop spans 15 amino acids. V gave up 0 bases and J gave up 5 bases; unmatched junction bases: 5. The CDR3 protein is CASSLAQGARETQYF. Written as DNA, the CDR3 is TGTGCCAGCAGCTTAGCGCAGGGGGCAAGGGAGACCCAGTACTTC.

The rearrangement uses TRBV5-1 and TRBJ1-2, with 9 bases that match TRBD1. V dropped 4 bases and J dropped 4; count of bases not matched to a gene: 8. The germline V gene has CDR1 SGHRS and CDR2 YFSETQ. The CDR3 is 15 amino acids. CDR3 sequence reads: CASSRRTGEAYGYTF. The DNA of the CDR3 is TGCGCCAGCAGCAGACGGACAGGGGAAGCCTATGGCTACACCTTC. Full variable domain (outside the CDR3, taken from reference TRBV5-1 and TRBJ1-2): KAGVTQTPRYLIKTRGQQVTLSCSPISGHRSVSWYQQTPGQGLQFLFEYFSETQRNKGNFPGRFSGRQFSNSRSEMNVSTLELGDSALYLCASSRRTGEAYGYTFGSGTRLTVV.

In its sample, this clone was seen once. This chain's CDR3 is CASSQETGAGGINEQFF. In nucleotides, the CDR3 is TGTGCCAGCAGCCAAGAAACGGGAGCGGGAGGTATTAATGAGCAGTTCTTC. The V call is TRBV4-2, the J call TRBJ2-1; 9 bases match TRBD2. V was clipped by 0 bases and J by 7 bases; unmatched bases: 10. The CDR3 is 17 amino acids. Germline V gives CDR1 LGHNA, CDR2 YNFKEQ.

The V call is TRBV25-1, the J call TRBJ2-3; D is possibly TRBD2 (6 bases). Germline V gene lookup returns CDR1 MGHDK and CDR2 SYGVNS. Deletions cut 6 bases from V and 0 bases from J, with 19 bases between. The CDR3 contains 17 residues. CDR3 region: CASRIFGTQNSTDTQYF. The CDR3 DNA reads TGTGCCAGCAGGATATTCGGGACTCAAAACAGCACAGATACGCAGTATTTT. The full variable domain, in which reference TRBV25-1 and TRBJ2-3 provide the parts outside the CDR3, is EADIYQTPRYLVIGTGKKITLECSQTMGHDKMYWYQQDPGMELHLIHYSYGVNSTEKGDLSSESTVSRIRTEHFPLTLESARPSHTSQYLCASRIFGTQNSTDTQYFGPGTRLTVL.

This chain connects TRBV5-6 to TRBJ1-4; the D is unclear. This CDR3 contains 14 residues. Germline V gives CDR1 SGHDT, CDR2 YYEEEE. Trimming shortened V by 1 base and J by 7 bases, and 11 bases separated the two germline ends. Written as DNA, the CDR3 is TGTGCCAGCAGCTTGTACGGGGTGGGTGAAAAACTGTTTTTT. Its protein product is CASSLYGVGEKLFF.

The gene calls are TRBV7-2 and TRBJ1-2, with TRBD1 as a possible D gene (5 bases). Germline CDR1 is SGHTA and CDR2 is FQGNSA. V was shortened by 4 bases and J by 2 bases, with 11 bases between the two germline ends. The CDR3 length is 14 residues. The CDR3 coding sequence is TGTGCCAGCAGCTGGGGCCTTAGGAACTATGGCTACACCTTC. Protein: CASSWGLRNYGYTF. Using reference TRBV7-2 and TRBJ1-2 for the parts outside the CDR3, the full variable domain is GAGVSQSPSNKVTEKGKDVELRCDPISGHTALYWYRQSLGQGLEFLIYFQGNSAPDKSGLPSDRFSAERTGGSVSTLTIQRTQQEDSAVYLCASSWGLRNYGYTFGSGTRLTVV.

The V gene is TRBV9, the J gene TRBJ2-1, with 11 bases matching TRBD2. This CDR3 contains 19 residues. V shed 2 bases, J shed 6 bases, and the junction held 16 bases outside the gene matches. Germline V lookup: CDR1 SGDLS, CDR2 YYNGEE. The CDR3 loop reads CASSVSGTSGLTQGNEQFF. CDR3 bases: TGTGCCAGCAGCGTTTCCGGGACTAGCGGACTAACACAGGGCAATGAGCAGTTCTTC.

This clone was found a few times. The J gene is TRBJ1-1, the V gene TRBV6-5; 9 bases line up with TRBD1. V was clipped by 6 bases and J by 1 base; unmatched bases: 3. The germline gives CDR1 MNHEY, CDR2 SVGAGI. CDR3 length: 14 amino acids. CDR3 nucleotides: TGTGCCAGCAGGACAGGGGGATGGAACACTGAAGCTTTCTTT. Its protein is CASRTGGWNTEAFF.

The rearrangement links TRBV5-1 to TRBJ2-1; no definite D call. The ends were cut back, 4 bases at V and 2 bases at J, with 16 bases in the middle. In germline, CDR1 is SGHRS, CDR2 YFSETQ. This CDR3 spans 16 amino acids. CDR3 loop: CASSRDTLGAYNEQFF. DNA of the CDR3: TGCGCCAGCAGCCGCGATACCCTCGGAGCCTACAATGAGCAGTTCTTC.

J is TRBJ1-5 and V is TRBV29-1; D perhaps matches TRBD1 (6 bases). V gave up 4 bases and J gave up 0 bases, with 7 bases separating them. The CDR3 has 13 amino acids. Germline CDR1 is SQVTM and CDR2 is ANQGSEA. CDR3 in amino acids: CSVGDISNQPQHF. The CDR3 DNA reads as TGCAGCGTTGGGGACATTAGCAATCAGCCCCAGCATTTT.

This chain uses TRBV5-1 with TRBJ2-1; D is possibly TRBD1 (5 bases). V lost 2 bases, J lost 3 bases, and 6 bases lay in between. Germline lookup yields CDR1 SGHRS and CDR2 YFSETQ. The CDR3 has 13 amino acids. For the CDR3, the DNA is TGCGCCAGCAGCTTTGACAGCTACAATGAGCAGTTCTTC. It encodes CASSFDSYNEQFF.

The chain combines TRBV2 with TRBJ1-1; D is perhaps TRBD1 (5 bases). The length of the CDR3 is 14 residues. Trimming removed 3 bases at V and 1 base at J, with 9 bases between. Per germline, CDR1 SNHLY and CDR2 FYNNEI. CDR3 region: CASSEGRANTEAFF. For the CDR3, the DNA is TGTGCCAGCAGTGAGGGCAGGGCGAACACTGAAGCTTTCTTT.

V and J are TRBV27 and TRBJ2-2; 7 nucleotides match TRBD2. J gave up 0 bases and V 4 bases, and 5 bases lay outside the gene matches. The CDR3 spans 16 residues. CDR1 and CDR2 (germline): MNHEY, SMNVEV (reference sequence). The CDR3 loop reads CASSSTGTTNTGELFF. The CDR3 DNA is TGTGCCAGCAGTTCCACCGGGACTACGAACACCGGGGAGCTGTTTTTT.

This chain links TRBV19 with TRBJ2-1; D is unclear. The germline V gene has CDR1 LNHDA and CDR2 SQIVND (reference sequence). There are 14 residues in the CDR3. Deletions cut 5 bases from V and 3 bases from J, with 11 bases between. CDR3 sequence (DNA): TGTGCCAGTAGTTCGAACAGAATCTACAATGAGCAGTTCTTC. Amino acids: CASSSNRIYNEQFF.